A selection of T cell receptor beta chains follows, all from one sample in a study of T-cell memory formation after mild COVID-19. TCRdb reanalysed the 5' RACE reads using MiXCR and keeps one entry per CDR3 protein. The sample lists around 340,000 distinct CDR3 sequences; around 15% were seen once. Sequencing used PBMCs or a T cell subset sorted from them (not recorded which). These receptors came from a young man who had mild COVID-19 (a few samples of this study predate the infection). Cell type and time point are not known. Both conserved end residues are part of each CDR3. The D gene is left open where the match is weak. Only some rows state a clone size, as once, few, many or a class for expanded clones.

NA	TRBV4-3	few	TRBJ1-1	TGCGCCAGCAGCTCGGTACCGCCGGGGGACACTGAAGCTTTCTTT	CASSSVPPGDTEAFF
NA	TRBV2	NA	TRBJ1-2	TGTGCCAGCAGTGAATGGTCGGGGGTAGTCGGCTACACCTTC	CASSEWSGVVGYTF
NA	TRBV20-1	many	TRBJ1-5	TGCAGTGCCAGCGGAGGTGGAGGGCCCCAGCATTTT	CSASGGGGPQHF
NA	TRBV5-4	few	TRBJ2-1	TGTGCCAGCAGCTTGGCTCCTAGCTCCTACAATGAGCAGTTCTTC	CASSLAPSSYNEQFF
NA	TRBV16	NA	TRBJ2-1	TGTGCCAGCAGCCAGGGGCCAGGGGTTCGGTTCTTC	CASSQGPGVRFF
NA	TRBV6-5	NA	TRBJ2-3	TGTGCCAGCAGTTATTTACGGGGGAGCACAGATACGCAGTATTTT	CASSYLRGSTDTQYF
NA	TRBV5-1	NA	TRBJ2-7	TGCGCCAGCAGCCGGGTGGGGGGTCGATTGGAGCAGTACTTC	CASSRVGGRLEQYF
NA	TRBV20-1	NA	TRBJ1-1	TGCAGTGCAGTTACCGGGACCGCGAACACTGAAGCTTTCTTT	CSAVTGTANTEAFF
TRBD2	TRBV7-9	NA	TRBJ2-1	TGTGCCAGCAGCTTTTACGCGGGGGGCTACAATGAGCAGTTCTTC	CASSFYAGGYNEQFF
TRBD2	TRBV7-9	NA	TRBJ2-1	TGTGCCAGCAGCGGCGGGGGAGGGGATGAGCAGTTCTTC	CASSGGGGDEQFF
NA	TRBV6-2/TRBV6-3	few	TRBJ2-2	TGTGCCAGCAGGGGTTGGACCGGGGAGCTGTTTTTT	CASRGWTGELFF
NA	TRBV6-5	NA	TRBJ1-1	TGTGCCAGCTATTCGGGCCCACAGGGTAATGAAGCTTTCTTT	CASYSGPQGNEAFF
NA	TRBV24-1	NA	TRBJ1-5	TGTGCCACCAGTGCGGCAGGTAATCAGCCCCAGCATTTT	CATSAAGNQPQHF
TRBD1	TRBV5-8	few	TRBJ1-6	TGTGCCAGCAGCTTGGAGACAGGGGGTAATTCACCCCTCCACTTT	CASSLETGGNSPLHF
NA	TRBV5-1	many	TRBJ2-1	TGCGCCAGCAGTAGAAACCGGGACCCGTCCTACAATGAGCAGTTCTTC	CASSRNRDPSYNEQFF
NA	TRBV20-1	NA	TRBJ1-1	TGCAGTGCTTCGCGAAGTCGGACTGAAGCTTTCTTT	CSASRSRTEAFF
NA	TRBV5-1	NA	TRBJ1-1	TGCGCCAGCAGCTTGGCGGGGCAGAACACTGAAGCTTTCTTT	CASSLAGQNTEAFF
NA	TRBV30	many	TRBJ2-6	TGTGCCTGCCAGAAAGACTCTGGGGCCAACGTCCTGACTTTC	CACQKDSGANVLTF
NA	TRBV6-5	few	TRBJ2-1	TGTGCCAGCAGTTACCGAGTACAGGGTAATGAGCAGTTCTTC	CASSYRVQGNEQFF
NA	TRBV24-1	NA	TRBJ2-3	TGTGCCACCAGTGATTCCCGAGCGGACAGCACAGATACGCAGTATTTT	CATSDSRADSTDTQYF
NA	TRBV7-9	NA	TRBJ1-1	TGTGCCAGCAGAGTTAAGGCGAACACTGAAGCTTTCTTT	CASRVKANTEAFF
NA	TRBV9	many	TRBJ2-1	TGTGCCAGCAGCGTAGAGTTAGGCACGAAGCAGTTCTTC	CASSVELGTKQFF
NA	TRBV11-2	few	TRBJ2-2	TGTGCCAGTCTCAACAGGGCGGGTATAGCCGGGGAGCTGTTTTTT	CASLNRAGIAGELFF
NA	TRBV7-2	few	TRBJ2-3	TGTGCCAGCAGCTCTAGGCAGGGCGCGGATACGCAGTATTTT	CASSSRQGADTQYF
TRBD1	TRBV6-2/TRBV6-3	NA	TRBJ2-2	TGTGCCAGCTGGGGGACAGGGGGCCACGGGGAGCTGTTTTTT	CASWGTGGHGELFF
TRBD1	TRBV7-9	NA	TRBJ1-1	TGTGCCAGCAGCCTTATAACAGGGGGCTCCCGGACTGAAGCTTTCTTT	CASSLITGGSRTEAFF
NA	TRBV14	many	TRBJ2-5	TGTGCCAGCAGCCAAGGAACCTCTTGGGAGACCCAGTACTTC	CASSQGTSWETQYF
NA	TRBV9	NA	TRBJ2-2	TGTGCCAGCAGCGTAGCTGTAGGGGGCACCGGGGAGCTGTTTTTT	CASSVAVGGTGELFF
NA	TRBV7-2	few	TRBJ1-5	TGTGCCAGCAGCTCCACCGGCGCTAATCAGCCCCAGCATTTT	CASSSTGANQPQHF
TRBD2	TRBV7-9	NA	TRBJ2-1	TGTGCCAGCAGCTTGACTAGCGGACAGTACAATGAGCAGTTCTTC	CASSLTSGQYNEQFF
NA	TRBV7-2	NA	TRBJ1-2	TGTGCCAGCACCCTAAGTAGGGGACTCAGCTATGGCTACACCTTC	CASTLSRGLSYGYTF
NA	TRBV24-1	NA	TRBJ2-1	TGTGCCACCAGTGATTTAGGGTACAATGAGCAGTTCTTC	CATSDLGYNEQFF
TRBD2	TRBV24-1	few	TRBJ2-5	TGTGCCACCAGCGAAAGCGGGGGGTACGAGACCCAGTACTTC	CATSESGGYETQYF
TRBD1	TRBV6-2/TRBV6-3	NA	TRBJ1-5	TGTGCCAGCAGTTACCGACAGGGGGTCAATCAGCCCCAGCATTTT	CASSYRQGVNQPQHF
NA	TRBV20-1	few	TRBJ2-5	TGCAGTGCCAATCTCTGGCGGGGGCTGGGAGAGACCCAGTACTTC	CSANLWRGLGETQYF
TRBD1	TRBV7-9	NA	TRBJ2-5	TGTGCCAGCAGCTTATGGGACAGGGTACAAGAGACCCAGTACTTC	CASSLWDRVQETQYF
NA	TRBV5-6	few	TRBJ1-2	TGTGCCAGCAGCTTGGCCGACGAGGGGCGCTTCTATGGCTACACCTTC	CASSLADEGRFYGYTF
NA	TRBV5-1	NA	TRBJ1-2	TGCGCCAGCTTTGGGGCCTTAAAACGGACAGTAAATCTCGACGACTATGGCTACACCTTC	CASFGALKRTVNLDDYGYTF
NA	TRBV28	NA	TRBJ2-5	TGTGCCAGCCGCAACCTAGGGGCCGCTCAGGAGACCCAGTACTTC	CASRNLGAAQETQYF
TRBD2	TRBV27	few	TRBJ2-1	TGTGCCAGCAGAATAGCGGGGGGGCCCAATGAGCAGTTCTTC	CASRIAGGPNEQFF
NA	TRBV12-3/TRBV12-4	many	TRBJ1-2	TGTGCCAGCAGTCGAGGGCAGGGGTTCTATGGCTACACCTTC	CASSRGQGFYGYTF
NA	TRBV5-1	NA	TRBJ2-7	TGCGCCAGCAGCTTGGTGCCAGGGAAAGAGCAGTACTTC	CASSLVPGKEQYF
TRBD1	TRBV6-6	few	TRBJ2-1	TGTGCCAGCAGCCCCCAACAGGGGATCTACAATGAGCAGTTCTTC	CASSPQQGIYNEQFF
TRBD2	TRBV2	few	TRBJ2-1	TGTGCCAGCAGCCTCACTAGCGGCACCTACAATGAGCAGTTCTTC	CASSLTSGTYNEQFF